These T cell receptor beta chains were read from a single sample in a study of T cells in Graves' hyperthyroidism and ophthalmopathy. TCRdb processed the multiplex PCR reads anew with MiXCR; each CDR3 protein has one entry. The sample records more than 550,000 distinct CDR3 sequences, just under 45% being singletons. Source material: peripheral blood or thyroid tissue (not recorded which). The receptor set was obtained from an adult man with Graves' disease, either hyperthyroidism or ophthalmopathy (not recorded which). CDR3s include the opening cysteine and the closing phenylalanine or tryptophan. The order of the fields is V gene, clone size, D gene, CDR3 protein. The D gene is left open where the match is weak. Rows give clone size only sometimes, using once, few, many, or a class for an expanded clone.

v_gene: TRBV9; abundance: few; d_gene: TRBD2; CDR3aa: CASSQDLTTSGGQETQYF
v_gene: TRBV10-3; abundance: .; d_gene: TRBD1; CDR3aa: CAISESRGQGARQPQHF
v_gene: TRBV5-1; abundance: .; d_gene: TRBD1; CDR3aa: CASSLGGAGGYEQYF
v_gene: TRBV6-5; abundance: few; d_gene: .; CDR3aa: CASSDGIGSGNTIYF
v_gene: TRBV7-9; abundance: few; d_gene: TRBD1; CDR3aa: CASSSANRGQGEQYF
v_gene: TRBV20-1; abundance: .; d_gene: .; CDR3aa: CSAREVGSGYTEAFF
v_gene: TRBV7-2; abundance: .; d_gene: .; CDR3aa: CASTRIKDNSPLHF
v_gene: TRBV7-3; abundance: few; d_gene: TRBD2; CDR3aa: CASSQSGLAAQETQYF
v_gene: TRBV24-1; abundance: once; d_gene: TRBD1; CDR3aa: CATSETGGVGETQYF
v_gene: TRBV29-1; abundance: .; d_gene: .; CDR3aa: CSVEVTAENTEAFF
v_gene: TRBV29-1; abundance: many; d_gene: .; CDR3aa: CSVEDRGYYGYTF
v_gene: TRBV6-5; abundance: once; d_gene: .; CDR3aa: CASSYGGDYGYTF
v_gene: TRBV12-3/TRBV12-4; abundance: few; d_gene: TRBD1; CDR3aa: CASSEALGTGGSGEKLFF
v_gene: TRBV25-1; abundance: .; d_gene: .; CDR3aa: CASSLDFTFATNEKLFF
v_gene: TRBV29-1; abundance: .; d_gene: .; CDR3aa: CSVVPPGSFYGYTIYF
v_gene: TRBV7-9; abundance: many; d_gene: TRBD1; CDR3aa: CATTRTGDNYGYTF
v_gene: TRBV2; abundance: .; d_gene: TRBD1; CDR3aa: CASSRPTGQADCEQYF
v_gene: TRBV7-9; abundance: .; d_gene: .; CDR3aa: CASSFNRVEGYTF
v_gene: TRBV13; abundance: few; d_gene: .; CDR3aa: CASSLVGDGNTIYF
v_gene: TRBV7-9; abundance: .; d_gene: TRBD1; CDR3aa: CASSSTGTGRGQPQHF
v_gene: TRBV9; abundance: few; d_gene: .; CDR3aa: CASSEGFTNYGYTF
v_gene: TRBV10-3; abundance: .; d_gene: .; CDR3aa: CAISSVEETQYF